The clone carrying this T cell receptor (beta chain) was seen only a few times. The sample comes from a study of regulatory T cells in long-lasting Graves disease. Germline CDR1 SQVTM, CDR2 ANQGSEA. This CDR3 spans 11 amino acids. V was pared by 3 bases and J by 1 base, with 3 bases between. CDR3 regions were amplified by Arm-PCR using iRepertoire HTBI primers to build TCR beta libraries. MiXCR was run by TCRdb on the multiplex PCR reads, yielding one entry per CDR3 protein. The sample records about 540,000 distinct CDR3 sequences, 13% being singletons. The time point: newly diagnosed GD, antithyroid drugs for less than 3 months. The TCR library was prepared using RNA isolated from PBMCs. This same sample was also part of a study on T cells in Graves' hyperthyroidism and ophthalmopathy.

The sequence came from a young man with Graves disease. Sequencing used peripheral blood mononuclear cells (PBMCs), obtained at new diagnosis, from a patient treated with antithyroid drugs. V is TRBV29-1 and J is TRBJ1-1; D gene unclear. The chain's CDR3 is CSVDGNTEAFF. CDR3 bases: TGCAGCGTTGACGGGAACACTGAAGCTTTCTTT.